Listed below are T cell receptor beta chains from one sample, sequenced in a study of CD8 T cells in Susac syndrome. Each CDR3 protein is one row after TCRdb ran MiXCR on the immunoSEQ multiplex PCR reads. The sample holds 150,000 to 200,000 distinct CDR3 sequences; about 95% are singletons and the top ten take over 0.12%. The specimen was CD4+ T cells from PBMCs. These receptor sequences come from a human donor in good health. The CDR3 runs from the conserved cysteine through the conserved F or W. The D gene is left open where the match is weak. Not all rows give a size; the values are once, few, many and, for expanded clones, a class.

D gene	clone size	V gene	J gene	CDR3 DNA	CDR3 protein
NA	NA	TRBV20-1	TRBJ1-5	TGCAGTGCTAGAGGTCGAGGGATAAGCAATCAGCCCCAGCATTTT	CSARGRGISNQPQHF
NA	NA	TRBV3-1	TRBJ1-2	TGTGCCAGCAGCCAAGTATTTACCTCGTCGGCAGTCACCTTC	CASSQVFTSSAVTF
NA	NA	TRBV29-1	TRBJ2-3	TGCAGCGTTCTCACCGGCACAGATACGCAGTATTTT	CSVLTGTDTQYF
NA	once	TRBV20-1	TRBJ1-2	TGCAGTGCTAGAATGGTTAACCTCTATGGCTACACCTTC	CSARMVNLYGYTF
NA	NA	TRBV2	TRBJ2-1	TGTGCCACCAAGCCAGGGGCCTACAATGAGCAGTTCTTC	CATKPGAYNEQFF
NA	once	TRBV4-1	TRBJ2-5	TGCGCCAGCAGGGAGATCGGGCGGGGGCCGTACCAAGAGACCCAGTACTTC	CASREIGRGPYQETQYF
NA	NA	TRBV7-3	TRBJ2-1	TGTGCCAGCAGCTTACGTGACACGGGGGTGCAGTTCTTC	CASSLRDTGVQFF
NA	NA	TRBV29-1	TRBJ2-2	TGCAGCGTTGAAGATCGGGTCGTCGGGGAGCTGTTTTTT	CSVEDRVVGELFF
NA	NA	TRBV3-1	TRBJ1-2	TGTGCCAGCAGCCAAACAGAGAACTATGGCTACACCTTC	CASSQTENYGYTF
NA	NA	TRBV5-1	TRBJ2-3	TGCGCCAGCAGCTTGGGAGCCCCCGCAGATACGCAGTATTTT	CASSLGAPADTQYF
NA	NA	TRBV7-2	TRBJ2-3	TGTGCCAGCAGCTTCTCTCCCACAGATACGCAGTATTTT	CASSFSPTDTQYF
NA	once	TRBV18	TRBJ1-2	TGTGCCAGCTCACCGGCCGCCGCCAGCGGCTACACCTTC	CASSPAAASGYTF
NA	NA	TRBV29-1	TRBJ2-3	TGCAGCGTTGAAACCCGTCCGCAAGATACGCAGTATTTT	CSVETRPQDTQYF
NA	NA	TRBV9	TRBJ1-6	TGTGCCAGCAGCGCACAGGGTGGGGATAATTCACCCCTCCACTTT	CASSAQGGDNSPLHF
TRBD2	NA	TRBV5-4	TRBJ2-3	TGTGCCAGCAGCTTGCTAGCGGGGGGGCCTTTTACGCAGTATTTT	CASSLLAGGPFTQYF
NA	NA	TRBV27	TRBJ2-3	TGTGCCAGCAGTTTATCCCCCCGAGGGATAGATACGCAGTATTTT	CASSLSPRGIDTQYF
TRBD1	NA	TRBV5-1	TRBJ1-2	TGCGCCAGTCAGACAGGGACTACTAACTATGGCTACACCTTC	CASQTGTTNYGYTF
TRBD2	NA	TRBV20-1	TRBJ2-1	TGCAGTGCTTGGCCGGGGGGACGTGATGAGCAGTTCTTC	CSAWPGGRDEQFF
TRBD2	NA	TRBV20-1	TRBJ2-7	TGCAGTGCTGATCTAGCGGGGGGAGCCTACGAGCAGTACTTC	CSADLAGGAYEQYF
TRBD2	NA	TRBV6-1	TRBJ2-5	TGTGCCAGCAGCCGCCCTAGCGGGGGGCCCAGGGAGACCCAGTACTTC	CASSRPSGGPRETQYF
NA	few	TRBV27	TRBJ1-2	TGTGCCAGCAGTTTGGGGGCGAACTATGGCTACACCTTC	CASSLGANYGYTF
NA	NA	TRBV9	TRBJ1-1	TGTGCCAGCAGCGGTCCCCGAACAGGGAACACTGAAGCTTTCTTT	CASSGPRTGNTEAFF
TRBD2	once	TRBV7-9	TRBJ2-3	TGTGCCAGCAGCGCCACTAGCGGGCGGAGAGATACGCAGTATTTT	CASSATSGRRDTQYF